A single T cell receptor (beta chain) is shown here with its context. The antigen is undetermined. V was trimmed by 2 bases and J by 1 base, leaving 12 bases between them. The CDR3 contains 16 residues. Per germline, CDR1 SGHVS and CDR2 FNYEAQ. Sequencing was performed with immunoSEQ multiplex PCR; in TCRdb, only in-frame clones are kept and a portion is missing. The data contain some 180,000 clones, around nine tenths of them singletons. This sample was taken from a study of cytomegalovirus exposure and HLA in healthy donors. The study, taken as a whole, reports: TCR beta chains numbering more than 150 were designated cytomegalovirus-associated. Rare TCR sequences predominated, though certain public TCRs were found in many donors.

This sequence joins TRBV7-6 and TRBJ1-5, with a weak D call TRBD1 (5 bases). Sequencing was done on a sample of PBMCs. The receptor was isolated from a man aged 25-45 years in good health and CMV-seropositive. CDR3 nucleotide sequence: TGTGCCAGCAGCTTATCGGCGGGACGCAGCAATCAGCCCCAGCATTTT. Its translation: CASSLSAGRSNQPQHF. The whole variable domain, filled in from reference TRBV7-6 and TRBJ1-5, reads GAGVSQSPRYKVTKRGQDVALRCDPISGHVSLYWYRQALGQGPEFLTYFNYEAQQDKSGLPNDRFSAERPEGSISTLTIQRTEQRDSAMYRCASSLSAGRSNQPQHFGDGTRLSIL.